Reported below is one T cell receptor (beta chain). Its specific antigen is unknown. The input lacks base qualities; no much larger clone sits a single base away. This entry is derived from a study of blood T cell repertoires in COVID-19 (dated by TCRdb to about 2020). Describing the broader study: Collaborator samples came from the United States, Italy and Spain and covered acute and convalescent phases of COVID-19. The prospective study material was composed of cDNA or gDNA derived from T cells, B-cell-depleted T cells, or PBMCs. Deeply sampled blood TCRbeta repertoires from subjects exposed to, actively infected with, or recovered from COVID-19 were included in the dataset. The repertoires were released in a freely available public database meant as a resource for research on the immune response to SARS-CoV-2. The samples were drawn from two sources: the first 160 participants of the ongoing ImmuneRACE study, and 1,000 to 1,500 subjects contributed by 6 global collaborators. Sample metadata almost always included a de-identified subject ID, COVID-19 status, age in years and sex. Where HLA class I and class II types were available, the types were taken from metadata supplied by the sample provider, not from assay-based typing.

Results the study describes overall, beyond this receptor: The quantity of clinical and demographic metadata differed by source and by participant and was supplied without curation.

Each collaborating institution followed its own protocols to collect whole blood in K2EDTA tubes. For TCRbeta analysis, collaborators shipped samples in one of three forms: frozen whole blood, isolated PBMCs, or DNA extracted from either of those sample types. TCRbeta CDR3 regions were amplified from genomic DNA using the immunoSEQ Assay, a bias-controlled multiplex PCR. Per the source publication's procedure: The number of nucleated cells in each sample was estimated from the amplification of reference gene primers within the assay. To quantify the absolute abundance of each unique TCRbeta CDR3 rearrangement, sequence reads were collapsed and filtered. For each sample, productive Simpson clonality was calculated as the square root of Simpson's diversity index across productive rearrangements. TCRdb took this table from immuneACCESS and kept in-frame rearrangements with V and J called. Such tables lack part of the clones; where checked against another copy, unresolved V genes explain under half of the gap, and the rest is unexplained. Clone size and V and J calls were adopted from that table, with D and trimming inferred from the DNA. The sample includes a few hundred thousand clones, with 80% to 90% observed a single time. The ten largest clones represent about 2.2% of the sample.

Specimen: peripheral blood. The clonotype originates from a woman aged 45-65 years with acute or convalescent COVID-19.

Here the CDR3 is given as CASSRTGQPYQPQHF. In nucleotide form, the sequence is TGTGCCAGCAGTAGGACCGGACAGCCTTATCAGCCCCAGCATTTT. The chain is encoded by TRBV6-5 joined to TRBJ1-5; the D gene is perhaps TRBD1, from 6 matching bases. The cysteine opens and the phenylalanine closes a CDR3 of 15 amino acids. Just the 45-base CDR3 DNA is kept, in frame starting at base 1. Deletion took 5 bases off V and 5 bases off J, with a span of 16 bases between the germline ends. The germline V gene supplies CDR1 MNHEY and CDR2 SVGAGI.